These 2 T cell receptor beta chains were all obtained from the same sample, sequenced in a study of blood T cell repertoires in COVID-19 (TCRdb year 2020). The method was the immunoSEQ multiplex PCR assay. Drawn from immuneACCESS, this table holds only the in-frame rearrangements with V and J called that TCRdb kept. Clones are partly lost; checked studies trace under half to an unresolved V gene and leave the rest unexplained. Across this sample there are just over 300,000 clones, with roughly 87% seen only once. The ten largest clones represent approximately 2.4% of the sample. The sample taken for sequencing was peripheral blood. The receptors originated from a young man with active or convalescent COVID-19.

The gene calls are TRBV28 and TRBJ1-1; the D gene is possibly TRBD1 (5 bases). CDR1 is MDHEN, CDR2 SYDVKM, per germline. CDR3 length: 16 amino acids. V shed 2 bases and J shed 8 bases, with 21 bases lying between them. The CDR3 loop is CASSLKGWVGPREAFF. The DNA of the CDR3 is TGTGCCAGCAGTTTAAAAGGATGGGTGGGGCCCCGGGAAGCTTTCTTT.

This clone was found once. V usage is TRBV18 and J usage is TRBJ2-3; a weak D match, TRBD2 (5 bases). V gave up 2 bases and J gave up 2 bases, with 8 bases separating them. CDR3 length equals 14 residues. The germline V gene encodes CDR1 KGHSH and CDR2 LQKENI. CDR3 in DNA: TGTGCCAGCTCACCAATTAGCGACACAGATACGCAGTATTTT. This translates into CASSPISDTDTQYF.